Following are 29 T cell receptor beta chains from one sample sequenced in a study of T cells after yellow fever vaccination. Each CDR3 protein is one row after TCRdb ran MiXCR on the 5' RACE reads. The sample yields about 550,000 distinct CDR3 sequences, roughly 21% seen once. This specimen consisted of PBMCs, obtained 15 days after the yellow fever booster vaccination. Receptors were obtained from a man aged 25 to 45 who received the YFV17D yellow fever vaccine.

In this sample, this clonotype turned up a few times. The CDR3 sequence is CASSINYRDWTSDTQYF. CDR3 nucleotides: TGTGCCAGCAGTATAAATTACCGGGACTGGACGAGTGATACGCAGTATTTT. The V gene is TRBV5-6, the J gene TRBJ2-3; D perhaps matches TRBD2 (6 bases). This CDR3 is 17 amino acids long. V was shortened by 5 bases and J by 6 bases, with 25 bases between the two germline ends. In germline, CDR1 is SGHDT, CDR2 YYEEEE.

The sample holds a few counts of this clonotype. The rearrangement links TRBV20-1 to TRBJ1-5; D gene ambiguous. The V gene lost 3 bases and the J gene lost 1 base, with 4 bases spanning the gap. Germline assignment: CDR1 DFQATT and CDR2 SNEGSKA (reference sequence). The CDR3 consists of 12 residues. Written as DNA, the CDR3 is TGCAGTGCTAGGGCGAGCAATCAGCCCCAGCATTTT. Translation gives CSARASNQPQHF.

A few counts support this clonotype. The V gene is TRBV19, the J gene TRBJ1-2; 8 bases are shared with TRBD1. Germline V gives CDR1 LNHDA, CDR2 SQIVND (reference sequence). This CDR3 region has 13 residues. Trimming removed 8 bases from V and 8 bases from J; junction bases left unmatched: 10. The CDR3 region is CASSPTGGGGYTF. The CDR3 DNA is TGTGCCAGTTCCCCAACAGGGGGAGGCGGCTACACCTTC.

V is TRBV9 and J is TRBJ1-4, with TRBD1 as a possible D gene (6 bases). CDR1 is SGDLS, CDR2 YYNGEE, per germline. Deletions cut 5 bases from V and 3 bases from J, with 11 bases between. This CDR3 is built from 14 residues. The chain's CDR3 is CASSGGGANEKLFF. The CDR3 DNA reads as TGTGCCAGCAGTGGAGGGGGAGCTAATGAAAAACTGTTTTTT.

This clonotype has only a few counts. The chain employs TRBV5-1 and TRBJ2-7; 11 bases map to TRBD1. This CDR3 spans 15 amino acids. CDR1 is SGHRS and CDR2 is YFSETQ in the germline V gene. The J segment lost 5 bases and the V segment lost 0 bases, leaving 4 bases of the junction unmatched. DNA for the CDR3: TGCGCCAGCAGCTTGGCGGGACAGGGGGTTGACGAGCAGTACTTC. Translation gives CASSLAGQGVDEQYF.

The chain is built from TRBV20-1 and TRBJ2-5, with D possibly being TRBD1 (6 bases). The V end lost 6 bases, the J end lost 7 bases, and 18 bases lay between the germline ends. CDR3 length: 13 residues. Germline CDR1 and CDR2: DFQATT and SNEGSKA (reference sequence). CDR3 protein: CSANLPEGGTQYF. The CDR3, as DNA: TGCAGTGCCAACCTTCCGGAAGGGGGGACCCAGTACTTC.

The chain joins TRBV7-6 to TRBJ2-2; 7 nucleotides line up with TRBD1. Trimming removed 1 base from V and 4 bases from J; junction bases left unmatched: 3. The CDR3 loop spans 15 amino acids. Germline V gives CDR1 SGHVS, CDR2 FNYEAQ. The CDR3 region is CASSLEGTVTGELFF. Written as DNA, the CDR3 is TGTGCCAGCAGCTTAGAGGGGACAGTCACCGGGGAGCTGTTTTTT.

This clonotype turned up a few times. DNA for the CDR3: TGTGCCAGCGCTAGCGGGAGGGGACATACAGATACGCAGTATTTT. Translated: CASASGRGHTDTQYF. The rearrangement joins TRBV6-1 to TRBJ2-3; the match to TRBD2 covers 12 bases. There are 15 residues in the CDR3. Looked up from germline, CDR1 is MNHNS and CDR2 is SASEGT. Trimming at V came to 8 bases and at J to 3 bases, leaving 6 bases not matched to a gene.

The rearrangement links TRBV5-1 to TRBJ2-1; TRBD2 aligns across 8 bases. With 3 bases clipped from V and 4 bases from J, the junction kept 12 bases outside the gene matches. Germline lookup yields CDR1 SGHRS and CDR2 YFSETQ. This CDR3 has 17 amino acids. Here the CDR3 reads CASSSRTSFPQYNEQFF. The CDR3 DNA is TGCGCCAGCAGCTCCCGGACTAGCTTCCCCCAGTACAATGAGCAGTTCTTC.

This clonotype was found a few times. The chain uses TRBV19 and TRBJ2-3, with 12 nucleotides matching TRBD2. Per germline, CDR1 LNHDA and CDR2 SQIVND (reference sequence). This CDR3 contains 15 residues. The trim removed 3 bases at V and 4 bases at J, leaving 2 bases unmatched. This CDR3 reads CASSMTSGSPDTQYF. CDR3 nucleotide sequence: TGTGCCAGTAGTATGACTAGCGGGAGCCCAGATACGCAGTATTTT.

The genes are TRBV12-3 or TRBV12-4 and TRBJ2-7, with D possibly matching TRBD2 (7 bases). Trimming removed 8 bases from V and 2 bases from J, with 19 bases in between. The CDR3 runs to 15 residues. The CDR3 here is CASLLQGGGPYEQYF. The CDR3 region has the DNA TGTGCCAGCCTCCTCCAAGGGGGGGGACCCTACGAGCAGTACTTC.

In its sample, this clonotype was seen many times. Here the CDR3 DNA reads TGTGCCAGCAACGAGGCCGGGGGGGGCTACGAGCAGTACTTC. Encoded protein: CASNEAGGGYEQYF. The chain employs TRBV12-3 or TRBV12-4 and TRBJ2-7; 8 nucleotides align to TRBD2. Trimming cost V 7 bases and J 3 bases; bases outside gene matches: 8. The CDR3 length is 14 residues.

This clonotype was seen a handful of times. The gene calls are TRBV3-1 and TRBJ2-3; 7 positions match TRBD2. Per the germline V gene, CDR1 is LGHDT and CDR2 is YNNKEL (reference sequence). The trim removed 0 bases at V and 13 bases at J, leaving 19 bases unmatched. This CDR3 comprises 17 residues. The CDR3 sequence: CASSQEMEASRSGEEYF. For the CDR3, the DNA is TGTGCCAGCAGCCAAGAAATGGAGGCGTCACGGAGCGGGGAGGAGTATTTT.

The chain is built from TRBV20-1 and TRBJ2-7; weak D call: TRBD1 (5 bases). V lost 6 bases, J lost 7 bases, and 13 bases lay in between. The CDR3 runs 11 residues. The germline gives CDR1 DFQATT, CDR2 SNEGSKA (reference sequence). CDR3 in amino acids: CSAYRSREQYF. As DNA, the CDR3 is TGCAGTGCCTACAGGTCACGGGAGCAGTACTTC.

This rearrangement joins TRBV6-6 to TRBJ2-7; D call uncertain. V was shortened by 6 bases and J by 7 bases, with 13 bases between the two germline ends. The CDR3 is 12 residues long. CDR1 and CDR2 (germline): MNHNY, SVGAGI (reference sequence). The CDR3 coding sequence is TGTGCCAGCAGGGAAGGGTGGCAAGAGCAGTACTTC. Its translation: CASREGWQEQYF.

The chain carries TRBV24-1 and TRBJ1-2; 7 bases match TRBD1. The V and J ends lost 4 bases and 4 bases, in that order; junction bases with no gene match: 2. The CDR3 has 13 residues. Germline V CDR1 and CDR2: KGHDR, SFDVKD. CDR3 loop: CATSDNRGYGYTF. The CDR3, as DNA: TGTGCCACCAGTGACAACAGGGGCTATGGCTACACCTTC.

The chain carries TRBV10-1 and TRBJ2-2; D is ambiguous. Germline V gene data show CDR1 as WNHNN and CDR2 as SYGVQD (reference sequence). V shed 3 bases and J shed 7 bases, with 12 bases lying between them. This CDR3 region has 14 residues. CDR3 nucleotides: TGCGCCAGCAGTGACAGGAGTGATGGCGGGGAGCTGTTTTTT. Protein product: CASSDRSDGGELFF.

The gene calls are TRBV29-1 and TRBJ2-2; the D is unclear. This CDR3 comprises 11 residues. Germline V CDR1 and CDR2: SQVTM, ANQGSEA. The CDR3 here is CCRLNTGELFF. In DNA form, the CDR3 reads TGCTGCCGGCTGAACACCGGGGAGCTGTTTTTT.

The rearrangement links TRBV12-3 or TRBV12-4 to TRBJ2-5, with 13 positions matching TRBD2. The CDR3 has 16 amino acids. V was clipped by 6 bases and J by 6 bases; unmatched bases: 10. DNA for the CDR3: TGTGCCAGCAGCCCCACTAGCGGGAGGGCCGTACAGACCCAGTACTTC. This encodes CASSPTSGRAVQTQYF.

This sequence joins TRBV12-3 or TRBV12-4 and TRBJ2-7; 9 bases are shared with TRBD2. V lost 1 base to trimming and J lost 5 bases; unmatched junction nucleotides: 6. The CDR3 runs to 15 residues. The CDR3 loop reads CASSLGLAGIDEQYF. In DNA, the CDR3 is TGTGCCAGCAGTTTAGGGCTAGCGGGAATCGACGAGCAGTACTTC.

This clonotype was seen many times. This rearrangement joins TRBV6-5 to TRBJ2-1, with D perhaps given as TRBD1 or TRBD2 (5 bases each). Germline V gene data show CDR1 as MNHEY and CDR2 as SVGAGI. The CDR3 loop spans 14 amino acids. Trimming pared 5 bases from V and 3 bases from J, leaving 11 bases between. Written as DNA, the CDR3 is TGTGCCAGCAGTAACCGGGACCACTACAATGAGCAGTTCTTC. Its protein product is CASSNRDHYNEQFF.

The genes are TRBV7-9 and TRBJ2-5; 7 nucleotides match TRBD2. Losses at the gene ends were 5 bases for V and 1 base for J; bases not matched to a gene: 4. The germline V gene has CDR1 SEHNR and CDR2 FQNEAQ (reference sequence). This CDR3 is 14 amino acids long. CDR3 protein: CASSRGGAQETQYF. The CDR3 DNA reads as TGTGCCAGCAGCCGCGGGGGAGCCCAAGAGACCCAGTACTTC.

This clonotype has a handful of counts. The V gene is TRBV15, the J gene TRBJ2-5; 7 positions agree with TRBD2. Unmatched junction bases numbered 4, after V lost 0 bases and J lost 3 bases. In germline, CDR1 is LNHNV, CDR2 YYDKDF (reference sequence). The CDR3 contains 15 residues. The CDR3 coding sequence is TGTGCCACCAGCAGAGATTGGCTAGCGGAAGAGACCCAGTACTTC. Translated, it gives CATSRDWLAEETQYF.

The sample holds a few counts of this clonotype. The chain combines TRBV29-1 with TRBJ2-5; unclear D gene. Germline assignment: CDR1 SQVTM and CDR2 ANQGSEA. This CDR3 comprises 14 residues. Trimming took off 3 bases at V and 1 base at J, with 12 bases between the two ends. CDR3 bases: TGCAGCGTTGATTATGGCGGTATCCAAGAGACCCAGTACTTC. This gives the protein CSVDYGGIQETQYF.

In this sample, this clonotype turned up a few times. J is TRBJ2-2 and V is TRBV7-7, with D tentatively TRBD1 (5 bases). The CDR3 has 16 residues. V lost 1 base, J lost 2 bases, and 11 bases lay in between. The germline gives CDR1 SSHAT, CDR2 FNYEAQ (reference sequence). The CDR3 sequence: CASSLEAGPNTGELFF. CDR3 nucleotides: TGTGCCAGCAGCTTAGAGGCAGGGCCTAACACCGGGGAGCTGTTTTTT.

The table lists this clonotype with a few counts. The chain joins TRBV7-9 to TRBJ1-2; the D gene is possibly TRBD1 (5 bases). From germline, CDR1 is SEHNR and CDR2 FQNEAQ (reference sequence). V lost 0 bases to trimming and J lost 8 bases, with 13 bases between them. This CDR3 comprises 14 residues. The CDR3 loop is CASSLAAGGSGYTF. The CDR3, as DNA: TGTGCCAGCAGCTTAGCGGCGGGGGGATCGGGCTACACCTTC.

This clonotype was found a few times. The chain uses TRBV7-2 and TRBJ2-1, with unresolved D. Germline CDR1 SGHTA, CDR2 FQGNSA. V was cut by 5 bases and J by 4 bases, with 6 bases left in between. This CDR3 is 12 amino acids long. The chain's CDR3 is CASSGPYNEQFF. The CDR3 bases are TGTGCCAGCAGCGGACCTTACAATGAGCAGTTCTTC. Using reference TRBV7-2 and TRBJ2-1 for the parts outside the CDR3, the full variable domain is GAGVSQSPSNKVTEKGKDVELRCDPISGHTALYWYRQSLGQGLEFLIYFQGNSAPDKSGLPSDRFSAERTGGSVSTLTIQRTQQEDSAVYLCASSGPYNEQFFGPGTRLTVL.

V is TRBV6-5 and J is TRBJ2-1, with 8 bases aligning to TRBD1. The junction had 1 base not matched to a gene; V was cut back by 2 bases and J by 4 bases. This CDR3 is built from 14 residues. CDR1 and CDR2 from the germline V gene are MNHEY and SVGAGI. DNA of the CDR3: TGTGCCAGCAGTTACCGACAGGGGTACAATGAGCAGTTCTTC. Translated: CASSYRQGYNEQFF.

This clonotype was recorded a few times. V gene TRBV28 combines with J gene TRBJ2-3; TRBD1 aligns across 7 bases. The length of the CDR3 is 13 residues. Germline V gene data show CDR1 as MDHEN and CDR2 as SYDVKM. The ends lost 10 bases at V and 0 bases at J; junction bases unmatched: 4. Here the CDR3 reads CAIPGQSTDTQYF. DNA of the CDR3: TGTGCCATACCGGGACAGAGCACAGATACGCAGTATTTT.